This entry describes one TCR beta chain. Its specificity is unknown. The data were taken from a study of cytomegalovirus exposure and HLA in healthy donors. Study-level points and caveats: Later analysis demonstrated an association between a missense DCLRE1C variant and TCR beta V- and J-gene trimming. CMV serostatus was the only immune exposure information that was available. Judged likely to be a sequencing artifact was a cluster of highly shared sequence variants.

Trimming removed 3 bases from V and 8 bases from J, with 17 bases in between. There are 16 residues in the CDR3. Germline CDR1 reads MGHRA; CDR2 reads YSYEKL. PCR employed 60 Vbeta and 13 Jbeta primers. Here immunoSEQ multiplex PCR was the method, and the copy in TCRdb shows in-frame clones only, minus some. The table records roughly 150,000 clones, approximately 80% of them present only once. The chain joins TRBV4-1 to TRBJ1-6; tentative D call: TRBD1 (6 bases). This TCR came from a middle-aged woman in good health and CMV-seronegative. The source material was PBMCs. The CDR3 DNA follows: TGCGCCAGCAGCCAGTCTAGACAACAGGGTTATTCACCCCTCCACTTT. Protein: CASSQSRQQGYSPLHF.